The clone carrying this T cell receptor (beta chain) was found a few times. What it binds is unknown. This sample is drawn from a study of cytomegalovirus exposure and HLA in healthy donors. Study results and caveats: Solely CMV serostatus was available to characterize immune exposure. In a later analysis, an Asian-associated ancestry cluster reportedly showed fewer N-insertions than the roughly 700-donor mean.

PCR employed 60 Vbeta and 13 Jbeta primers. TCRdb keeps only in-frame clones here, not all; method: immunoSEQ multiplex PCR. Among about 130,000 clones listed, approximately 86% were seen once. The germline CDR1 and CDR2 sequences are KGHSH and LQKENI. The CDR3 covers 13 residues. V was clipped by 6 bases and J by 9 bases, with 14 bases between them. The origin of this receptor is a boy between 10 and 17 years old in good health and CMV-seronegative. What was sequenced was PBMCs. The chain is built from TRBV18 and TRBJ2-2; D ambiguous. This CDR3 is CASSLTPPRELFF. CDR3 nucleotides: TGTGCCAGCTCCCTGACACCCCCGAGGGAGCTGTTTTTT. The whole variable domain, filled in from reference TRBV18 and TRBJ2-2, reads NAGVMQNPRHLVRRRGQEARLRCSPMKGHSHVYWYRQLPEEGLKFMVYLQKENIIDESGMPKERFSAEFPKEGPSILRIQQVVRGDSAAYFCASSLTPPRELFFGEGSRLTVL.